The rows below give T cell receptor beta chains drawn from one sample of a study of blood T cell repertoires in COVID-19. Generated by immunoSEQ multiplex PCR, the TCRdb table keeps only in-frame clones and is missing some. Counted here are 50,000 to 75,000 clones, about 70% occurring once; the ten biggest clones make up 50%. Sequencing was carried out using peripheral blood. These receptors came from a woman older than 75 with acute or convalescent COVID-19. Each CDR3 is given with its conserved first and last residue. A D gene is named only where the DNA matches it firmly. Clone size, where shown, is once, few, many, or a class for clones that have expanded.

V	J	size	D	CDR3	DNA
TRBV27	TRBJ2-7	NA	TRBD1	CASSSTGTAYEQYF	TGTGCCAGCAGTTCCACCGGGACAGCCTACGAGCAGTACTTC
TRBV2	TRBJ1-1	NA	NA	CASRYRDAEAFF	TGTGCCAGCAGATATCGGGATGCTGAAGCTTTCTTT
TRBV7-2	TRBJ2-3	NA	TRBD2	CASSLASGVTDTQYF	TGTGCCAGCAGCTTGGCTAGCGGGGTCACAGATACGCAGTATTTT
TRBV28	TRBJ2-3	NA	TRBD1	CASRGDRVHIDTQYF	TGTGCCAGCAGGGGCGACAGGGTGCATATAGATACGCAGTATTTT
TRBV7-3	TRBJ2-3	NA	NA	CASSPMTSTDTQYF	TGTGCCAGCAGCCCAATGACTAGTACAGATACGCAGTATTTT
TRBV11-2	TRBJ2-1	NA	NA	CASSLLGGSNEQFF	TGTGCCAGCAGCTTATTAGGAGGGTCCAATGAGCAGTTCTTC
TRBV5-4	TRBJ2-1	once	TRBD2	CASSLRESSYNEQFF	TGTGCCAGCAGTTTGCGGGAGAGCTCCTACAATGAGCAGTTCTTC
TRBV5-6	TRBJ1-2	NA	NA	CASSPPRQNYGYTF	TGTGCCAGCAGCCCACCCAGGCAGAACTATGGCTACACCTTC
TRBV5-4	TRBJ2-3	NA	NA	CASSLGAQPSTDTQYF	TGTGCCAGCAGCTTGGGGGCTCAGCCTAGCACAGATACGCAGTATTTT
TRBV11-3	TRBJ1-1	NA	NA	CASDQTGRDTEAFF	TGTGCCAGCGACCAAACAGGGCGGGACACTGAAGCTTTCTTT
TRBV5-4	TRBJ2-1	NA	NA	CATGTRHSLSSYNEQFF	TGTGCCACCGGGACTCGCCATTCCCTTAGCTCCTACAATGAGCAGTTCTTC
TRBV18	TRBJ1-2	NA	TRBD1	CASSEGQGGVGYTF	TGTGCCAGCTCGGAAGGACAGGGCGGAGTGGGCTACACCTTC
TRBV5-1	TRBJ2-7	few	TRBD1	CASSLRTGGAFVVDEQYF	TGCGCCAGCAGCCTGCGGACAGGGGGGGCCTTTGTCGTCGACGAGCAGTACTTC
TRBV14	TRBJ2-1	NA	TRBD1	CASTPGTGTSYNEQFF	TGTGCCAGCACCCCAGGGACAGGAACCTCCTACAATGAGCAGTTCTTC
TRBV9	TRBJ2-1	NA	NA	CASSPTTNEQFF	TGTGCCAGCTCACCGACTACTAATGAGCAGTTCTTC
TRBV11-2	TRBJ2-6	NA	TRBD1	CASSYFRDRASGANVLTF	TGTGCCAGCAGCTACTTCCGGGACAGAGCCTCCGGGGCCAACGTCCTGACTTTC
TRBV28	TRBJ2-1	NA	TRBD1	CASSTRDRYYNEQFF	TGTGCCAGCAGCACCCGGGACAGGTACTACAATGAGCAGTTCTTC
TRBV19	TRBJ1-5	few	TRBD1	CASRTGTGGVVTQPQHF	TGTGCCAGTAGAACCGGGACAGGGGGCGTGGTGACTCAGCCCCAGCATTTT
TRBV3-1/TRBV3-2	TRBJ1-5	NA	TRBD1	CASSLDRGPSQPQHF	TGTGCCAGCAGCTTAGACAGGGGACCCAGTCAGCCCCAGCATTTT
TRBV5-1	TRBJ2-7	NA	TRBD1	CASSFRQGTLYEQYF	TGCGCCAGCAGCTTTCGACAGGGGACCCTCTACGAGCAGTACTTC
TRBV28	TRBJ2-1	NA	NA	CASSTIGGSYNEQFF	TGTGCCAGCAGTACGATAGGGGGCTCCTACAATGAGCAGTTCTTC
TRBV4-3	TRBJ1-3	NA	NA	CASSQGRVVGNTIYF	TGCGCCAGCAGCCAAGGCAGGGTGGTTGGAAACACCATATATTTT
TRBV4-3	TRBJ2-7	NA	TRBD1	CASSQLRDRGLGEQYF	TGCGCCAGCAGCCAATTACGGGACAGGGGGCTTGGGGAGCAGTACTTC
TRBV12-3/TRBV12-4	TRBJ1-5	few	NA	CASSMGLSQPQHF	TGTGCCAGCAGTATGGGCCTTAGTCAGCCCCAGCATTTT
TRBV7-3	TRBJ2-1	NA	TRBD2	CASSPKTSGPFSSSYNEQFF	TGTGCCAGCAGCCCAAAGACTAGCGGGCCTTTCTCGAGCTCCTACAATGAGCAGTTCTTC
TRBV7-2	TRBJ1-3	NA	NA	CASSPTVSGNTIYF	TGTGCCAGCAGCCCGACAGTCTCTGGAAACACCATATATTTT
TRBV19	TRBJ2-1	NA	TRBD2	CASSGIAGGGEQFF	TGTGCCAGTAGTGGCATAGCGGGAGGTGGTGAGCAGTTCTTC
TRBV18	TRBJ2-2	NA	NA	CASSPGTHAAGELFF	TGTGCCAGCTCCCCCGGGACACATGCTGCCGGGGAGCTGTTTTTT
TRBV18	TRBJ2-1	NA	NA	CASSLFRDTNNEQFF	TGTGCCAGCTCACTTTTCCGGGACACCAACAATGAGCAGTTCTTC
TRBV5-1	TRBJ1-3	NA	NA	CASSLEQLSSGNTIYF	TGCGCCAGCAGCTTGGAACAGCTTAGCTCTGGAAACACCATATATTTT
TRBV4-2	TRBJ2-1	few	NA	CASSQDEIRWRDSRQEQFF	TGTGCCAGCAGCCAAGATGAAATCCGATGGAGGGACTCACGCCAAGAGCAGTTCTTC
TRBV3-1/TRBV3-2	TRBJ2-1	NA	NA	CASSQEWRGQGEFF	TGTGCCAGCAGCCAAGAGTGGAGGGGGCAGGGGGAGTTCTTC
TRBV11-2	TRBJ2-1	NA	TRBD2	CASSLEDQREISYNEQFF	TGTGCCAGCAGCTTAGAAGACCAGCGGGAGATCTCCTACAATGAGCAGTTCTTC
TRBV28	TRBJ1-1	NA	NA	CASSLWSTEAFF	TGTGCCAGCAGTTTATGGTCGACTGAAGCTTTCTTT
TRBV7-6	TRBJ2-7	NA	NA	CASSHGQEGPYEQYF	TGTGCCAGCAGCCATGGACAGGAGGGACCCTACGAGCAGTACTTC
TRBV14	TRBJ2-3	NA	NA	CASSQATGSSTDTQYF	TGTGCCAGCAGCCAAGCCACAGGATCTAGCACAGATACGCAGTATTTT
TRBV7-9	TRBJ1-2	NA	NA	CASSPGGLGYTF	TGTGCCAGCAGCCCCGGGGGGCTTGGCTACACCTTC
TRBV11-2	TRBJ2-7	NA	NA	CASSLDQTNGREQYF	TGTGCCAGCAGCTTAGATCAGACAAATGGGCGCGAGCAGTACTTC
TRBV18	TRBJ2-1	NA	TRBD1	CASSPGDSFKRVDNEQFF	TGTGCCAGCTCACCCGGGGACAGCTTTAAGAGGGTGGACAATGAGCAGTTCTTC
TRBV28	TRBJ2-4	NA	TRBD1	CASSQQGGGNIQYF	TGTGCCAGCAGCCAACAGGGGGGCGGGAACATTCAGTACTTC
TRBV6-2/TRBV6-3	TRBJ1-5	NA	NA	CASSRKRLSNQPQHF	TGTGCCAGCAGTAGGAAAAGACTGAGCAATCAGCCCCAGCATTTT
TRBV9	TRBJ1-6	few	NA	CASSVVSRNSPLHF	TGTGCCAGCAGCGTAGTCTCCAGAAATTCACCCCTCCACTTT
TRBV15	TRBJ2-5	NA	NA	CATSIRQGGETQYF	TGTGCCACCAGCATCAGACAGGGAGGAGAGACCCAGTACTTC
TRBV28	TRBJ1-5	NA	TRBD1	CASSEVGTDNQPQHF	TGTGCCAGCAGCGAGGTTGGGACAGATAATCAGCCCCAGCATTTT
TRBV6-5	TRBJ2-5	NA	TRBD2	CASSSTAGVEETQYF	TGTGCCAGCAGTTCCACAGCGGGAGTGGAGGAGACCCAGTACTTC
TRBV5-1	TRBJ2-2	once	TRBD1	CASADRDTGELFF	TGCGCCAGCGCCGACAGGGACACCGGGGAGCTGTTTTTT
TRBV7-7	TRBJ2-3	NA	NA	CASSLGRQLTDTQYF	TGTGCTAGCAGCCTGGGGAGGCAGCTCACAGATACGCAGTATTTT
TRBV15	TRBJ2-1	NA	TRBD2	CATSRDRAGGSGNEQFF	TGTGCCACCAGCAGAGACCGCGCGGGAGGATCGGGCAATGAGCAGTTCTTC
TRBV19	TRBJ2-2	few	TRBD1	CASRDRANTGELFF	TGTGCCAGTAGGGACAGGGCGAACACCGGGGAGCTGTTTTTT
TRBV19	TRBJ2-1	NA	NA	CASSIGGNEQFF	TGTGCCAGTAGTATCGGGGGAAATGAGCAGTTCTTC
TRBV30	TRBJ1-5	NA	TRBD1	CAWSVPGQGLRNQPQHF	TGTGCCTGGAGTGTCCCGGGACAGGGGTTAAGGAATCAGCCCCAGCATTTT
TRBV5-3	TRBJ2-1	NA	NA	CARSCGAAGNEQFF	TGTGCCAGAAGCTGTGGGGCGGCCGGCAATGAGCAGTTCTTC
TRBV3-1/TRBV3-2	TRBJ2-4	NA	NA	CASSQVRTASGIQYF	TGTGCCAGCAGCCAAGTAAGAACTGCGTCTGGCATTCAGTACTTC
TRBV28	TRBJ2-7	NA	TRBD1	CASSGTVNEQYF	TGTGCCAGCTCCGGGACAGTCAACGAGCAGTACTTC
TRBV14	TRBJ2-2	few	NA	CASSLGQLNTGELFF	TGTGCCAGCAGCCTTGGACAGTTGAACACCGGGGAGCTGTTTTTT
TRBV4-1	TRBJ2-1	NA	TRBD2	CASSQGPGLAGIISYNEQFF	TGCGCCAGCAGCCAAGGTCCGGGACTAGCGGGCATTATCTCCTACAATGAGCAGTTCTTC
TRBV29-1	TRBJ2-5	NA	NA	CSVERGQLETQYF	TGCAGCGTTGAGCGGGGGCAATTAGAGACCCAGTACTTC